Presented here are 14 T cell receptor beta chains from one specimen sequenced in a study of blood T cell repertoires in COVID-19. Sequencing used immunoSEQ multiplex PCR; TCRdb keeps in-frame clones, though not all of them. The sample records around 310,000 clones, about nine tenths being singletons. Sequencing was done on a sample of peripheral blood. The receptor set was obtained from a woman aged 55-70 years with acute or convalescent COVID-19.

The CDR3 is CASVGQPKPEAFF. CDR3 nucleotide sequence: TGTGCCAGCGTTGGACAGCCAAAACCCGAAGCTTTCTTT. The rearrangement uses TRBV6-5 and TRBJ1-1; TRBD1 is a possible D gene (6 bases). V was shortened by 8 bases and J by 8 bases, with 18 bases between the two germline ends. CDR1 MNHEY and CDR2 SVGAGI come from the germline V gene. The CDR3 loop spans 13 amino acids.

The V call is TRBV7-8, the J call TRBJ2-1; 7 nucleotides match TRBD1. The germline CDR1 and CDR2 sequences are SGHVS and FQNEAQ. The CDR3 is made up of 13 amino acids. V was pared by 3 bases and J by 12 bases, with 8 bases of the junction left unmatched. In nucleotides, the CDR3 is TGTGCCAGCAGCTTGAGGGGGCGCGGTGGGCAGTTCTTC. It is translated as CASSLRGRGGQFF.

This clone was observed a handful of times. This rearrangement joins TRBV25-1 to TRBJ1-2; D gene ambiguous. CDR1 and CDR2 from the germline V gene are MGHDK and SYGVNS. The V end was cut by 1 base, the J end by 9 bases, with 12 bases between. This CDR3 spans 13 amino acids. The CDR3 here is CASSELSELSYTF. The DNA for the CDR3 is TGTGCCAGCAGTGAATTGTCGGAGTTGAGCTACACCTTC.

The chain carries TRBV12-3 or TRBV12-4 and TRBJ1-4, with D unresolved. This CDR3 is 13 amino acids long. The V gene lost 6 bases and the J gene lost 7 bases, with 12 bases spanning the gap. The DNA of the CDR3 is TGTGCCAGCAGCCCACTCCTAGGTGAAAAACTGTTTTTT. Amino acids: CASSPLLGEKLFF.

The chain has TRBV5-4 and TRBJ2-2; D gene unclear. Germline-derived CDR1 and CDR2 are SGHNT and YYREEE (reference sequence). Trimming took 2 bases from V and 3 from J, leaving 5 bases between them. The CDR3 has 13 amino acids. This CDR3 reads CASSFIDTGELFF. CDR3 nucleotides: TGTGCCAGCAGCTTTATTGACACCGGGGAGCTGTTTTTT.

The V gene is TRBV2, the J gene TRBJ2-6; 10 bases map to TRBD1. Trimming at V came to 4 bases and at J to 3 bases, leaving 6 bases not matched to a gene. CDR1 SNHLY and CDR2 FYNNEI come from the germline V gene. The CDR3 contains 17 residues. Written as DNA, the CDR3 is TGTGCCAGCAGTGGCCGGGACAGGGGTGTTGGGGCCAACGTCCTGACTTTC. This codes for CASSGRDRGVGANVLTF.

V gene TRBV29-1 combines with J gene TRBJ1-2; TRBD1 is a possible D gene (5 bases). The CDR3 is made up of 15 amino acids. V lost 2 bases to trimming and J lost 4 bases, with 17 bases between them. In germline, CDR1 is SQVTM, CDR2 ANQGSEA. The CDR3 sequence is CSVEPTASISYGYTF. For the CDR3, the DNA is TGCAGCGTTGAACCGACAGCCTCTATTTCCTATGGCTACACCTTC.

This chain links TRBV18 with TRBJ1-1; possibly TRBD1 for D (5 bases). Trimming removed 5 bases from V and 5 bases from J, with 18 bases in between. The CDR3 loop spans 15 amino acids. Germline V gene data show CDR1 as KGHSH and CDR2 as LQKENI. The CDR3 loop is CASSSTDLRGTEAFF. CDR3 nucleotide sequence: TGTGCCAGCTCATCGACCGACCTCCGGGGGACTGAAGCTTTCTTT.

This chain joins TRBV5-6 and TRBJ1-2, with 8 bases aligning to TRBD1. The CDR3 extends over 15 amino acids. Germline CDR1 reads SGHDT; CDR2 reads YYEEEE. V trimming: 4 bases; J trimming: 12 bases; junction bases outside the gene matches: 17. The CDR3 here is CASSPGQGANYGHTF. The DNA for the CDR3 is TGTGCCAGCAGCCCCGGACAGGGAGCTAACTATGGACACACCTTC. Looking up the rest from reference TRBV5-6 and TRBJ1-2 gives the full variable domain: DAGVTQSPTHLIKTRGQQVTLRCSPKSGHDTVSWYQQALGQGPQFIFQYYEEEERQRGNFPDRFSGHQFPNYSSELNVNALLLGDSALYLCASSPGQGANYGHTFGSGTRLTVV.

The chain links TRBV19 to TRBJ2-7; 7 bases align to TRBD2. The CDR3 consists of 13 residues. CDR1 and CDR2 from the germline V gene are LNHDA and SQIVND (reference sequence). J lost 6 bases, V lost 3 bases, and 5 bases had no gene match. The CDR3 spells CASSIATSFEQYF. CDR3 coding DNA: TGTGCCAGTAGTATCGCGACTAGCTTCGAGCAGTACTTC.

V is TRBV15 and J is TRBJ1-2; the D gene is possibly TRBD1 (5 bases). The V gene lost 1 base and the J gene lost 10 bases, with 13 bases spanning the gap. CDR3 length: 13 residues. CDR1 is LNHNV and CDR2 is YYDKDF in the germline V gene (reference sequence). DNA for the CDR3: TGTGCCACCAGCAGAGCAGGCCTAGGGGTCTACACCTTC. This sequence encodes CATSRAGLGVYTF.

The CDR3 reads CASSVDRSEQYF. The CDR3 DNA sequence: TGTGCCAGCAGCGTAGACAGGTCCGAGCAGTACTTC. The chain uses TRBV7-9 and TRBJ2-7; TRBD1 might be the D (6 bases). With 5 bases removed from V and 6 bases from J, the gap between germline ends came to 11 bases. The CDR3 has 12 residues. The germline gives CDR1 SEHNR, CDR2 FQNEAQ (reference sequence).

This chain joins TRBV12-3 or TRBV12-4 and TRBJ1-2, with 7 bases aligning to TRBD1. V was pared by 3 bases and J by 7 bases, with 5 bases of the junction left unmatched. The CDR3 runs 13 residues. The CDR3 DNA sequence: TGTGCCAGCAGTTTCGACAGGGTGAGTGGCTACACCTTC. This codes for CASSFDRVSGYTF.

The chain carries TRBV29-1 and TRBJ1-1; 10 bases match TRBD1. The CDR3 loop spans 14 amino acids. The V segment lost 5 bases and the J segment 6 bases; nucleotides outside the gene matches: 9. Germline CDR1 and CDR2: SQVTM and ANQGSEA. The CDR3 reads CSVMGGQGSAEAFF. The CDR3 DNA follows: TGCAGCGTTATGGGGGGACAGGGGTCCGCTGAAGCTTTCTTT.